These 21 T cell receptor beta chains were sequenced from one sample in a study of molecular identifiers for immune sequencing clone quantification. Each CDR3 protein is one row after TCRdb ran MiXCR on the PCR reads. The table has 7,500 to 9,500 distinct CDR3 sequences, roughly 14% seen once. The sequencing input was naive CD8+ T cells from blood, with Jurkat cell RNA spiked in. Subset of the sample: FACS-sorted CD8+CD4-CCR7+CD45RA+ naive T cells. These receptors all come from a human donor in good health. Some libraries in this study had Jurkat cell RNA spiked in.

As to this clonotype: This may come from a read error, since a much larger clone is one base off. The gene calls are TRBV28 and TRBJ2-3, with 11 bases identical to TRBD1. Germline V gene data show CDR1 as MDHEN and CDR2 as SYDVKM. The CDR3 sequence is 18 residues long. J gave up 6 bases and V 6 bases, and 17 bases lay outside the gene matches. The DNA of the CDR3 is TGTGCCAGCAGCCAGGACCCCAGGACAGGGGGCGCGGGGGATACGCAGTATTTT. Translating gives CASSQDPRTGGAGDTQYF.

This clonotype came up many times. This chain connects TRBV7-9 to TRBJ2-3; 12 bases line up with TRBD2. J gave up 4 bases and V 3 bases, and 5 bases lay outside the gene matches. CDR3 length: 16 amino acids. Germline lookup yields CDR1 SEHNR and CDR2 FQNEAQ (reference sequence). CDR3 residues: CASSFRLAGDPDTQYF. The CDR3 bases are TGTGCCAGCAGCTTCCGACTAGCGGGAGACCCAGATACGCAGTATTTT.

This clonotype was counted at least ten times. The CDR3, as DNA: TGCGCCAGCAGCCAAGCTAATTGGGTCCTTGGACAGGGTGGTTATGGCTACACCTTC. Translating it yields CASSQANWVLGQGGYGYTF. The chain uses TRBV4-1 and TRBJ1-2; TRBD1 matches at 8 bases. This CDR3 region has 19 residues. V shed 1 base, J shed 5 bases, and the junction held 18 bases outside the gene matches. Germline CDR1 reads MGHRA; CDR2 reads YSYEKL.

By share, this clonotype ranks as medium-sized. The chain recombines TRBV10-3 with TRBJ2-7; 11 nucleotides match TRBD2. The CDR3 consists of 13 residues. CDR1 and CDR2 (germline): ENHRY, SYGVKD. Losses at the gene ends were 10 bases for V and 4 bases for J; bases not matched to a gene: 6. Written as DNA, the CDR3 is TGTGCCACCCAAGGACTAGCGGGTTACGAGCAGTACTTC. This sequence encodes CATQGLAGYEQYF.

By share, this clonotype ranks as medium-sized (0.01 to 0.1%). CDR3 bases: TGTGCCAGCAGTGAGACAGGGTGGGTGTTCGAGCAGTACTTC. Amino acid sequence: CASSETGWVFEQYF. The chain combines TRBV25-1 with TRBJ2-7; 7 nucleotides line up with TRBD1. Germline CDR1 reads MGHDK; CDR2 reads SYGVNS. The V and J ends lost 3 bases and 6 bases, in that order; junction bases with no gene match: 8. CDR3 length: 14 amino acids.

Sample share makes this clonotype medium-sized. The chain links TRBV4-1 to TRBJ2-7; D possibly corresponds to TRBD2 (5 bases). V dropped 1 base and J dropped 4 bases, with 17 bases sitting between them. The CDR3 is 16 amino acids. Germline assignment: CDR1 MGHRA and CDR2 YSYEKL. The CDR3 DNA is TGCGCCAGCAGCCAAGCCTCGTCGGGGTCGGGGTACGAGCAGTACTTC. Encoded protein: CASSQASSGSGYEQYF.

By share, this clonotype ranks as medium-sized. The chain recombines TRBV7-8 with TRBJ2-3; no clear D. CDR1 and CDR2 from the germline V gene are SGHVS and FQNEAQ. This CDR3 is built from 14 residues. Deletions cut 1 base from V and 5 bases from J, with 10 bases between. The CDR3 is CASSLGIEVDTQYF. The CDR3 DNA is TGTGCCAGCAGCTTAGGTATTGAGGTAGATACGCAGTATTTT. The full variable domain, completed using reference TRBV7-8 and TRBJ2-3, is GAGVSQSPRYKVAKRGQDVALRCDPISGHVSLFWYQQALGQGPEFLTYFQNEAQLDKSGLPSDRFFAERPEGSVSTLKIQRTQQEDSAVYLCASSLGIEVDTQYFGPGTRLTVL.

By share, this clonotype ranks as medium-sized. DNA of the CDR3: TGTGCCAGCAGCCGTAGCTGGGACGGGAACACTGAAGCTTTCTTT. Translation: CASSRSWDGNTEAFF. The chain couples TRBV5-5 to TRBJ1-1, with D perhaps matching TRBD1 (5 bases). CDR1 and CDR2 (germline): SGHKS, YYEKEE (reference sequence). The CDR3 contains 15 residues. The V and J ends lost 4 bases and 1 base respectively, with 14 bases between them.

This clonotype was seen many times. CDR3 in DNA: TGCAGTGCTAGAGATAAGGGCGGTTACAATGAGCAGTTCTTC. Translated: CSARDKGGYNEQFF. The rearrangement links TRBV20-1 to TRBJ2-1, with D unclear. Germline V gene sequence: CDR1 DFQATT, CDR2 SNEGSKA (reference sequence). The CDR3 length is 14 residues. The V and J ends lost 0 bases and 4 bases respectively, with 10 bases between them.

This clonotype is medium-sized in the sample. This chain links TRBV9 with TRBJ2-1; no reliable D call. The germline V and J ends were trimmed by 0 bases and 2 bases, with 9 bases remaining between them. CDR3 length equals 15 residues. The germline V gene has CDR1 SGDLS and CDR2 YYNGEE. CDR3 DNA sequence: TGTGCCAGCAGCGTAGGCCGGGTCCCCTACAATGAGCAGTTCTTC. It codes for CASSVGRVPYNEQFF.

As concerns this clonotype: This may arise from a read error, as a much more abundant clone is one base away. Here the CDR3 DNA reads TGCAGTGCTGTAGGGTTTTATCAGGGAATCTCCTACGAGCAGTACTTC. The encoded protein is CSAVGFYQGISYEQYF. The rearrangement uses TRBV20-1 and TRBJ2-7; possibly TRBD1 for D (5 bases). Germline V gives CDR1 DFQATT, CDR2 SNEGSKA (reference sequence). The ends were cut back, 5 bases at V and 0 bases at J, with 20 bases in the middle. This CDR3 has 16 residues.

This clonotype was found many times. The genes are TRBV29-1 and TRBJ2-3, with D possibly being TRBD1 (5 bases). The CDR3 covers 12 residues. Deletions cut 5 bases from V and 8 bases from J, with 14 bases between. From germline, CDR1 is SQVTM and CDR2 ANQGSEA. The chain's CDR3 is CSVILPRGTQYF. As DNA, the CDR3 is TGCAGCGTTATTCTTCCAAGGGGTACGCAGTATTTT.

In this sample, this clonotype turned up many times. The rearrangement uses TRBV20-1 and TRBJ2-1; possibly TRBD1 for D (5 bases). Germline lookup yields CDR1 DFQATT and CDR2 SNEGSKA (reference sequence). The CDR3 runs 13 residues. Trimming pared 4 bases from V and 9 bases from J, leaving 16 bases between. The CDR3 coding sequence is TGCAGTGCTATCTGGGGCGATCGCGGTGAGCAGTTCTTC. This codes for CSAIWGDRGEQFF.

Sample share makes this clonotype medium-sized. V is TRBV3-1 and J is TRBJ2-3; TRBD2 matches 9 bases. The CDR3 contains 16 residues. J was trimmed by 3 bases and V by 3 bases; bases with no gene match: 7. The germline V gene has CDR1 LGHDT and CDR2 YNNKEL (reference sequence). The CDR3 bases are TGTGCCAGCAGCCAGGAACCTAGCGGGGTTACAGATACGCAGTATTTT. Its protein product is CASSQEPSGVTDTQYF.

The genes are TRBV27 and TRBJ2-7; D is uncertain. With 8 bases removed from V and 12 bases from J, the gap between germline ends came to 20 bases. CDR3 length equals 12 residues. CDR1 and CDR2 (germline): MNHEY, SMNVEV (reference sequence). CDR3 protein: CASGPTSHEWYF. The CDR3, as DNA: TGTGCCAGCGGCCCGACCTCCCACGAGTGGTACTTC.

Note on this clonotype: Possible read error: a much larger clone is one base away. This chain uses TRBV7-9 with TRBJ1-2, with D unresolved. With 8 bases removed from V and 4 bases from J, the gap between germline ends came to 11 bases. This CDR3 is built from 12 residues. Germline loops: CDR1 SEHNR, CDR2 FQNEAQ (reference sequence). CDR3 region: CASSSGIYGYTF. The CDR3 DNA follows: TGTGCCAGCTCATCGGGCATCTATGGCTACACCTTC.

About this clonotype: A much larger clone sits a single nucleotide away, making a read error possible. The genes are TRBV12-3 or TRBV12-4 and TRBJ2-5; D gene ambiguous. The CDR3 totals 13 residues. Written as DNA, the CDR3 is TGTACCAGCAGTTTATATGGGTACGAGACCCAGTACTTC. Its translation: CTSSLYGYETQYF.

DNA for the CDR3: TGCGCCAGCAGCCAAGTTTCCTACAATGAGCAGTTCTTC. It yields the protein CASSQVSYNEQFF. The rearrangement joins TRBV4-1 to TRBJ2-1; D gene uncertain. There are 13 residues in the CDR3. Germline CDR1 MGHRA, CDR2 YSYEKL. The germline V and J ends were trimmed by 1 base and 1 base, with 2 bases remaining between them.

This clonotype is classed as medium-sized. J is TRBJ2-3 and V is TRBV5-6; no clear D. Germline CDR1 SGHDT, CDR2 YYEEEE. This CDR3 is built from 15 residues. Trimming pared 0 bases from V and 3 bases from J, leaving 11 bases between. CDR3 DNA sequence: TGTGCCAGCAGCTTGGAGGCAGCGCGGACAGATACGCAGTATTTT. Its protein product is CASSLEAARTDTQYF.

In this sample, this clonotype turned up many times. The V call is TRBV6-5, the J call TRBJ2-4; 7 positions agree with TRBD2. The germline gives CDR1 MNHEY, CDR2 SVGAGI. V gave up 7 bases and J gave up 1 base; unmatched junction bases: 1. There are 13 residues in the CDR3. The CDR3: CASTGGAKNIQYF. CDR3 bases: TGTGCCAGCACCGGGGGGGCCAAAAACATTCAGTACTTC.

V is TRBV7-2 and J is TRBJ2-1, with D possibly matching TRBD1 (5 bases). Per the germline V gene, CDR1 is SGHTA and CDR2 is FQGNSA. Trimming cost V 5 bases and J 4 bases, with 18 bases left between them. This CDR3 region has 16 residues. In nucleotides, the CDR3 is TGTGCCAGCAGCCCCCCGGATGGCCAGGGATACAATGAGCAGTTCTTC. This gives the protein CASSPPDGQGYNEQFF.